This T cell receptor (beta chain) came from a study of identical twins. TCRdb fed the 5' RACE reads into MiXCR, producing one record per CDR3 protein. The sample consists of about 200,000 distinct CDR3 sequences, approximately 15% of them appearing once. Study-wide findings and caveats: Twins shared out-of-frame alpha sequences with excess low generation probability.

The CDR3 sequence is 14 residues long. Germline V gives CDR1 SGDLS, CDR2 YYNGEE. V was clipped by 4 bases and J by 6 bases, with 15 bases between them. This clonotype was counted between two and nine times. What it binds is unknown. In addition, the sample was reused for a study of T cells expressing NK-cell markers.

The sequence came from a woman between 18 and 30 years old in good health. The rearrangement joins TRBV9 to TRBJ2-3; D possibly uses TRBD1 or TRBD2 (5 bases each). Specimen: CD8+ T cells sorted from blood. The CDR3 DNA reads TGTGCCAGCAGCACCGGGGCCTTTCGGGATACGCAGTATTTT. Its translation is CASSTGAFRDTQYF.